A single sample gave rise to the 26 T cell receptor beta chains below, sequenced in a study of blood T cell repertoires in COVID-19. Using immunoSEQ multiplex PCR, the repertoire was profiled, and TCRdb retains in-frame clones only, with some absent. The table lists around 450,000 clones, around 88% of them singletons. The sample comprised peripheral blood. The receptors here all came from a woman between 25 and 40 years old with acute or convalescent COVID-19.

J is TRBJ2-1 and V is TRBV24-1; 9 bases line up with TRBD1. Unmatched junction bases numbered 7, after V lost 10 bases and J lost 7 bases. This CDR3 has 13 residues. The V gene's germline CDR1 is KGHDR and CDR2 SFDVKD. CDR3 loop: CATKGTGRNEQFF. CDR3 sequence (DNA): TGTGCCACTAAGGGGACAGGGAGGAATGAGCAGTTCTTC.

A few counts support this clone. The chain employs TRBV28 and TRBJ1-1, with D possibly TRBD1 on 5 matching bases. Germline CDR1 MDHEN, CDR2 SYDVKM. Trimming took off 10 bases at V and 4 bases at J, with 19 bases between the two ends. This CDR3 has 14 residues. The CDR3 sequence is CATHWAGLATEAFF. The CDR3 DNA reads as TGTGCCACCCATTGGGCGGGGCTCGCCACTGAAGCTTTCTTT.

The gene calls are TRBV25-1 and TRBJ1-1, with 8 bases matching TRBD1. The trim removed 2 bases at V and 7 bases at J, leaving 15 bases unmatched. This CDR3 contains 17 residues. Per the germline V gene, CDR1 is MGHDK and CDR2 is SYGVNS. The CDR3 DNA sequence: TGTGCCAGCAGTGAAATCTCAGGGGGCGCTGGGCAAGGTGAAGCTTTCTTT. This translates into CASSEISGGAGQGEAFF.

This clone was detected only a few times. The rearrangement uses TRBV3-1 (or the pseudogene TRBV3-2) and TRBJ2-2; tentative D call: TRBD1 (5 bases). CDR1 and CDR2 from the germline V gene are LGHDT and YNNKEL (reference sequence). The CDR3 extends over 14 amino acids. The V gene lost 4 bases and the J gene lost 7 bases, with 13 bases spanning the gap. The CDR3 protein is CASSLQGVGGELFF. The CDR3 bases are TGTGCCAGCAGCCTCCAGGGTGTTGGCGGGGAGCTGTTTTTT.

V and J are TRBV19 and TRBJ1-1; 9 nucleotides line up with TRBD1. V was pared by 7 bases and J by 2 bases, with 11 bases of the junction left unmatched. Per the germline V gene, CDR1 is LNHDA and CDR2 is SQIVND (reference sequence). This CDR3 is built from 16 residues. The CDR3 here is CASIDLLGQGNTEAFF. The CDR3 nucleotides are TGTGCCAGTATCGATCTCTTGGGACAGGGAAACACTGAAGCTTTCTTT.

The CDR3 loop reads CATSRPLGLAGMRGTGELFF. The CDR3 DNA reads TGTGCCACCAGCAGACCCCTTGGACTAGCGGGGATGCGAGGCACCGGGGAGCTGTTTTTT. V and J are TRBV15 and TRBJ2-2; TRBD2 aligns across 12 bases. Germline values: CDR1 LNHNV, CDR2 YYDKDF (reference sequence). V lost 2 bases and J lost 4; bases outside the gene matches: 14. The CDR3 sequence is 20 residues long.

This clone was seen only once. This chain joins TRBV2 and TRBJ1-3; no definite D call. The germline V gene encodes CDR1 SNHLY and CDR2 FYNNEI. V was shortened by 5 bases and J by 1 base, with 12 bases between the two germline ends. This CDR3 is 15 amino acids long. The CDR3 bases are TGTGCCAGCAGTTCTCGGGGTCTTTCTGGAAACACCATATATTTT. It yields the protein CASSSRGLSGNTIYF.

The CDR3 loop reads CAWSARVADTQYF. The CDR3 bases are TGTGCCTGGAGTGCCCGGGTAGCAGATACGCAGTATTTT. This chain joins TRBV30 and TRBJ2-3; D uncertain. Germline V CDR1 and CDR2: GTSNPN, SVGIG (reference sequence). Trimming removed 1 base from V and 4 bases from J, with 9 bases in between. There are 13 residues in the CDR3.

This sequence joins TRBV19 and TRBJ2-2; TRBD2 agrees at 11 bases. The CDR3 extends over 16 amino acids. Trimming removed 5 bases from V and 7 bases from J; junction bases left unmatched: 9. Germline CDR1 and CDR2: LNHDA and SQIVND (reference sequence). The CDR3 here is CASSPFSGGAGGELFF. The CDR3 DNA reads TGTGCCAGTAGTCCCTTTAGCGGGGGGGCCGGCGGGGAGCTGTTTTTT.

The chain combines TRBV6-5 with TRBJ1-1, with a tentative D call TRBD1 (5 bases). V gave up 6 bases and J gave up 1 base, with 9 bases separating them. Germline loops: CDR1 MNHEY, CDR2 SVGAGI. There are 13 residues in the CDR3. CDR3 sequence (DNA): TGTGCCAGCAGCCATCAGGGGAACACTGAAGCTTTCTTT. This sequence encodes CASSHQGNTEAFF.

The chain uses TRBV28 and TRBJ2-7; 10 positions agree with TRBD1. The germline gives CDR1 MDHEN, CDR2 SYDVKM. The CDR3 length is 15 residues. Unmatched junction bases numbered 10, after V lost 5 bases and J lost 6 bases. CDR3 amino acids: CASSLDRGKRREQYF. The CDR3 DNA follows: TGTGCCAGCAGTCTGGACAGGGGGAAGCGGCGCGAGCAGTACTTC.

This sequence joins TRBV5-1 and TRBJ1-2; possibly TRBD1 for D (5 bases). CDR1 SGHRS and CDR2 YFSETQ come from the germline V gene. CDR3 size: 14 residues. With 4 bases removed from V and 6 bases from J, the gap between germline ends came to 16 bases. CDR3 nucleotide sequence: TGCGCCAGCAGCCTACAAGACAGCCTGAATGGCTACACCTTC. It translates to CASSLQDSLNGYTF.

This chain connects TRBV4-1 to TRBJ1-2; 7 bases agree with TRBD1. This CDR3 has 14 residues. V trimming: 3 bases; J trimming: 4 bases; junction bases outside the gene matches: 5. Per germline, CDR1 MGHRA and CDR2 YSYEKL. In nucleotides, the CDR3 is TGCGCCAGCAGCCATCCACAGGGGACCTATGGCTACACCTTC. It yields the protein CASSHPQGTYGYTF.

The chain uses TRBV28 and TRBJ2-1; D remains ambiguous. Germline V CDR1 and CDR2: MDHEN, SYDVKM. Trimming shortened V by 4 bases and J by 7 bases, and 8 bases separated the two germline ends. CDR3 size: 12 residues. The CDR3 nucleotides are TGTGCCAGCAGTTCCCTCAGGAATGAGCAGTTCTTC. It codes for CASSSLRNEQFF.

This chain links TRBV10-2 with TRBJ2-1; TRBD2 is a possible D gene (6 bases). This CDR3 contains 14 residues. Per the germline V gene, CDR1 is WSHSY and CDR2 is SAAADI. Trimming stripped 8 bases from V and 10 bases from J, with 21 bases between. The DNA for the CDR3 is TGCGCCAGCTCCTTAGGCGGGGCCGCCTTCGAGCAGTTCTTC. Its protein product is CASSLGGAAFEQFF.

The chain is built from TRBV2 and TRBJ1-4; D may be TRBD1 (5 bases). The germline CDR1 and CDR2 sequences are SNHLY and FYNNEI. The CDR3 sequence is 14 residues long. Trimming left V 8 bases short and J 6 bases short, with 16 bases between. CDR3 protein: CASGLQERHEKLFF. The CDR3 DNA reads as TGTGCCAGCGGCCTACAGGAACGTCATGAAAAACTGTTTTTT.

This clone was observed a single time. The V gene is TRBV13, the J gene TRBJ2-3, with 11 bases fitting TRBD2. V lost 2 bases to trimming and J lost 5 bases; unmatched junction nucleotides: 12. The CDR3 sequence is 18 residues long. CDR1 PRHDT and CDR2 FYEKMQ come from the germline V gene (reference sequence). CDR3 coding DNA: TGTGCCAGCAGCTTAAGGGTAGCGGGGGGGCTGTCGGTAGATACGCAGTATTTT. Translated: CASSLRVAGGLSVDTQYF.

The chain combines TRBV5-1 with TRBJ2-1, with 13 bases fitting TRBD2. This CDR3 spans 15 amino acids. The germline CDR1 and CDR2 sequences are SGHRS and YFSETQ. Trimming removed 4 bases from V and 9 bases from J; junction bases left unmatched: 7. CDR3 DNA sequence: TGCGCCAGCAGCATAACTAGCGGGGGGGTTCCTGAGCAGTTCTTC. Protein sequence: CASSITSGGVPEQFF.

In this sample, this clone turned up a few times. The chain is built from TRBV6-1 and TRBJ1-3, with D unresolved. The germline CDR1 and CDR2 sequences are MNHNS and SASEGT. V lost 3 bases and J lost 1, with 13 bases in between. There are 16 residues in the CDR3. CDR3 protein: CASSDLAGRSGNTIYF. Here the CDR3 DNA reads TGTGCCAGCAGTGACCTAGCGGGGAGGTCTGGAAACACCATATATTTT.

The chain links TRBV6-1 to TRBJ2-1; TRBD2 matches at 8 bases. The CDR3 is 15 amino acids. Losses at the gene ends were 2 bases for V and 6 bases for J; bases not matched to a gene: 6. Germline-derived CDR1 and CDR2 are MNHNS and SASEGT. The CDR3 spells CASSERWLAGNEQFF. CDR3 coding DNA: TGTGCCAGCAGTGAACGGTGGCTAGCGGGCAATGAGCAGTTCTTC.

The V call is TRBV5-1, the J call TRBJ2-5; 8 nucleotides match TRBD1. Per germline, CDR1 SGHRS and CDR2 YFSETQ. Trimming cost V 0 bases and J 5 bases; bases outside gene matches: 3. There are 14 residues in the CDR3. DNA of the CDR3: TGCGCCAGCAGCTTGGGGACAGGGCGGGAGACCCAGTACTTC. Translation: CASSLGTGRETQYF.

The gene calls are TRBV9 and TRBJ2-2; 10 bases align to TRBD1. CDR1 is SGDLS, CDR2 YYNGEE, per germline. The ends lost 3 bases at V and 2 bases at J; junction bases unmatched: 10. This CDR3 has 18 residues. The CDR3 sequence is CASSGPGTGALNTGELFF. CDR3 in DNA: TGTGCCAGCAGCGGACCCGGGACAGGGGCCCTTAACACCGGGGAGCTGTTTTTT.

The chain couples TRBV21-1 to TRBJ2-7; no DNA check was done on the table's D call, TRBD2. TRBV21-1 is given as a pseudogene. The CDR3 is 17 residues long. The CDR3 sequence: CASNLGLAGRKSYEQYF. The CDR3 DNA is TGTGCCAGCAACCTAGGACTAGCGGGGCGTAAGTCCTACGAGCAGTACTTC.

CDR3 bases: TGCGCCAGCAGCTTGGGGGGGGGCCGAGACACCATATATTTT. Its protein product is CASSLGGGRDTIYF. This chain links TRBV5-1 with TRBJ1-3; a possible D gene is TRBD1 (6 bases). Germline loops: CDR1 SGHRS, CDR2 YFSETQ. The length of the CDR3 is 14 residues. V shed 0 bases and J shed 8 bases, with 12 bases lying between them.

V usage is TRBV7-2 and J usage is TRBJ1-1, with D maybe TRBD1 (5 bases). Germline V lookup: CDR1 SGHTA, CDR2 FQGNSA. V gave up 2 bases and J gave up 1 base, with 8 bases separating them. The CDR3 loop spans 14 amino acids. The CDR3 nucleotides are TGTGCCAGCAGCTTACGGGGGACGAACACTGAAGCTTTCTTT. It codes for CASSLRGTNTEAFF.

This rearrangement joins TRBV2 to TRBJ2-2; 7 nucleotides match TRBD1. Unmatched junction bases numbered 6, after V lost 6 bases and J lost 8 bases. CDR3 length: 13 residues. The germline gives CDR1 SNHLY, CDR2 FYNNEI. The DNA of the CDR3 is TGTGCCAGCAGGGAACAGGGGTGGGGGGAGCTGTTTTTT. It encodes CASREQGWGELFF.